Presented here are 5 T cell receptor beta chains from one specimen sequenced in a study of T cell responses to AZD1222 COVID-19 vaccine. Profiling relied on immunoSEQ multiplex PCR, and the TCRdb table lists in-frame clones only, not all of them. The table shows approximately 190,000 clones, with over 80% occurring only once. This specimen consisted of peripheral blood, obtained on day 0 of AZD1222 vaccination. The source is an adult in good health.

This chain joins TRBV11-2 and TRBJ1-1, with a tentative D call TRBD1 (6 bases). From germline, CDR1 is SGHAT and CDR2 FQNNGV. The CDR3 totals 15 residues. The V end lost 0 bases, the J end lost 2 bases, and 10 bases lay between the germline ends. CDR3 bases: TGTGCCAGCAGCTTAGAGAGGGGGAGTAACACTGAAGCTTTCTTT. Translation: CASSLERGSNTEAFF.

This chain links TRBV5-1 with TRBJ2-1; 7 nucleotides agree with TRBD1. This CDR3 is 15 amino acids long. Trimming removed 4 bases from V and 10 bases from J; junction bases left unmatched: 14. Per the germline V gene, CDR1 is SGHRS and CDR2 is YFSETQ. The CDR3 sequence is CASSRGPVGVIEQFF. In DNA form, the CDR3 reads TGCGCCAGCAGCAGGGGGCCCGTTGGGGTAATCGAGCAGTTCTTC.

The chain joins TRBV11-2 to TRBJ1-1; D not certain. The CDR3 spans 14 residues. Germline lookup yields CDR1 SGHAT and CDR2 FQNNGV. Trimming took 5 bases from V and 0 from J, leaving 10 bases between them. The CDR3 protein is CASSTQTMNTEAFF. In DNA, the CDR3 is TGTGCCAGCAGCACACAGACTATGAACACTGAAGCTTTCTTT.

The rearrangement links TRBV2 to TRBJ1-1; D remains ambiguous. From germline, CDR1 is SNHLY and CDR2 FYNNEI. V lost 6 bases and J lost 0, with 8 bases in between. The CDR3 is 13 residues long. CDR3 coding DNA: TGTGCCAGCAGGCTGACTATGAACACTGAAGCTTTCTTT. It specifies CASRLTMNTEAFF.

The V call is TRBV10-1, the J call TRBJ2-7; TRBD2 aligns across 8 bases. The CDR3 runs 15 residues. The germline gives CDR1 WNHNN, CDR2 SYGVQD (reference sequence). Germline trimming cut 1 base from V and 8 bases from J; bases unmatched to any gene: 10. In nucleotides, the CDR3 is TGCGCCAGCAGTGAGTTCTGGCGGGGGGTCGTAAAGCAGTACTTC. Translating it yields CASSEFWRGVVKQYF.